This T cell receptor (beta chain) comes out of a study of immune cell composition in non-small cell lung cancer (dated by TCRdb to 2017 to 2019). With regard to the full study: To assign histologic subtype, which was mostly lung adenocarcinoma or squamous cell carcinoma, H&E was combined with p63, CK5, Napsin A and TTF-1 immunohistochemistry. Several tumour specimens that had TCR-beta data belonged to rare histological subtypes and were left out of the subtype comparisons. Using Adaptive Biotechnologies, the researchers ran TCR-beta sequencing on about 32 paired NSCLC tumour and non-adjacent lung specimens, along with 20 to 30 tumour-only specimens. For supplementary cohort #1, made up of under 12 lung adenocarcinoma cases, paired tumour/lung TCR-beta sequencing was done and TIL populations were generated so that tumour reactivity could be assessed.

TCR-beta CDR3 regions were amplified from genomic DNA by a two-step multiplex PCR, with the second step adding Illumina-compatible adaptors. TCR-beta immunosequencing was performed on an Illumina platform as a commercial immunoSEQ service. The study's processing was this. Repertoires were summarised by productive clonality and by Top 10 Clones, defined as the percentage of T-cell templates derived from the ten most frequent sequences. Values of productive clonality ranged from 0 to 1, with a monoclonal population indicated by a value of 1. Using log10 scatter plots, tumour-associated clones were identified as sequences that made up at least 0.1% of tumour T-cell templates yet were absent from the matched non-adjacent lung. Student's t-tests were used for two-group comparisons, ANOVA for comparisons across stages, and linear regression for relationships, with analyses done in GraphPad Prism7 and R. This is the immuneACCESS table as TCRdb keeps it, with only in-frame sequences that have V and J called. A part of the clones is gone; compared with another copy, unresolved V genes explain less than half, and the rest is unexplained. From that table come the V and J calls and clone size; the DNA was used to work out D and trimming. The sample table contains a few thousand clones; only one count was recorded for more than 75% of them. The ten largest clonotypes hold approximately 40% of the sample.

Concerning this clone: This receptor's antigen is unknown. Nothing much larger sits one base from this clone, and base qualities are not available.

Summary of the overall study and its limitations: Significantly higher Top 10 clone scores and productive clonality were observed in lung squamous cell carcinoma than in lung adenocarcinoma tumours. No significant correlation was found between smoking pack-years and tumour TCR-beta clonality. Nearly half of NSCLC cases had tumour-associated clones >0.5%, found in 33% of adenocarcinomas compared with under 80% of squamous carcinomas. In approximately 10 adenocarcinoma cases, maximal tumour-associated clone frequency correlated strongly with TIL tumour reactivity, whereas overall clonality did not. The reactivity cohort contained only roughly 9 cases, and the tumour-reactive clones were not shown to have sequences in common with the dominant in vivo tumour-associated clones.

From a lookup of the germline V gene (reference sequence), CDR1 and CDR2 are SEHNR and FQNEAQ. The germline ends are 14 bases apart after V is trimmed by 5 bases and J by 7 bases. CDR3 length: 14 amino acids, cysteine to phenylalanine. Only CDR3 DNA remains: 42 bases, in frame from the first base. Genomic DNA was isolated with the QIAamp DNA kit from frozen aliquots of single-cell suspensions that had not been sorted. Tumour samples were surgically resected non-small cell lung cancer tissue. Tissues arrived within 2 hours of resection and were immediately processed into single-cell suspensions. Tissue was broken up mechanically, digested enzymatically with DNase I, collagenase I and hyaluronidase for 30 to 35 minutes at 37 degrees C, and then filtered and RBC-lysed.

The chain employs TRBV7-9 and TRBJ2-2; perhaps TRBD1 is the D gene, with 6 bases matching. The sequencing input was lung tumor tissue. The clonotype comes from a human donor with non-small cell lung cancer. The CDR3 protein is CASSTTGSGGELFF. Read as DNA, the sequence is TGTGCCAGCAGCACAACAGGGTCGGGCGGGGAGCTGTTTTTT.